This T cell receptor beta chain comes out of a study of identical twins. Study-wide results and caveats: The study found excess low generation probability among twin-shared out-of-frame alpha sequences. Within cord blood, abundant beta clonotypes carried fewer insertions, but memory repertoires showed no such trend.

This CDR3 has 16 amino acids. Germline V gene sequence: CDR1 MNHEY, CDR2 SMNVEV (reference sequence). With V trimmed by 2 bases and J by 5 bases, 4 bases remained unmatched. On this clonotype itself: Its antigen remains unidentified.

Every sampled donor was Caucasian and healthy. TCRdb reprocessed the 5' RACE reads with MiXCR, giving one entry per CDR3 protein. This table holds around 300,000 distinct CDR3 sequences, about 8.9% found once. This same sample was also taken into another study, of yellow fever vaccine responses in identical twins.

The V call is TRBV27, the J call TRBJ2-5; 14 nucleotides agree with TRBD2. The receptor comes from a woman between 18 and 29 years old in good health. Sequencing was performed on memory (CD45RO+) T cells sorted from blood. CDR3 sequence reads: CASSLRTSGGRETQYF. CDR3 sequence (DNA): TGTGCCAGCAGTTTACGGACTAGCGGGGGGAGGGAGACCCAGTACTTC.